Listed here is a single TCR beta chain. Prevalent HPV16 infections were excluded; only incident single HPV16 infections included. These data originate in a study of T cells in women clearing cervical HPV infection. Average input was around 1,100 ng genomic DNA for immunoSEQ TCR beta CDR3 amplification. Generated by immunoSEQ multiplex PCR, the TCRdb table keeps only in-frame clones and is missing some. The listing records roughly 30,000 clones. Sample: blood buffy coat. The TCR sequence derives from a woman between 18 and 70 years old with a cervical HPV16 infection that either progressed to CIN3+ or cleared (not recorded which).

CDR3 amino acids: CASSLGGNSPLHF. Partial CDR3 DNA: TGTGCCAGCAGCTTAGGGGGCAACTCACCC. J is TRBJ1-6 and V is TRBV7-3; D possibly corresponds to TRBD1 (6 bases). The CDR3 end lies 3 residues beyond the end of the read and is filled in from the germline J gene. V was clipped by 2 bases and J by 10 bases, with 9 bases between them. Germline CDR1 is SGHTA and CDR2 is FQGTGA. This CDR3 has 13 residues.